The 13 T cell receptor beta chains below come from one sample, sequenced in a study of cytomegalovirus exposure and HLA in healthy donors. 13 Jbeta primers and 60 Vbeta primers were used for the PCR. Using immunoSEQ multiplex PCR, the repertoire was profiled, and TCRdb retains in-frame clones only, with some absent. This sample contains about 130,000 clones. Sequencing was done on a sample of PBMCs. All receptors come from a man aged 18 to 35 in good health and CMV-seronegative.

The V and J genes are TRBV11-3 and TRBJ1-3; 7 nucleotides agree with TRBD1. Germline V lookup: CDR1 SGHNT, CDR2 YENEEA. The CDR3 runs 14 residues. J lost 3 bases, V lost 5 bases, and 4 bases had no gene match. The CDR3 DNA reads TGTGCCAGCAGCCTAGGGGACAGTGGAAACACCATATATTTT. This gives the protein CASSLGDSGNTIYF.

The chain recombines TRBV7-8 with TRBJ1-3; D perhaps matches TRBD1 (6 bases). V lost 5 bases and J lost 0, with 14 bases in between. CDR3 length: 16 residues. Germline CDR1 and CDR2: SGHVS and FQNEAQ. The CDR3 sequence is CASSPRGTGSGNTIYF. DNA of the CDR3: TGTGCCAGCAGCCCAAGGGGGACGGGCTCTGGAAACACCATATATTTT.

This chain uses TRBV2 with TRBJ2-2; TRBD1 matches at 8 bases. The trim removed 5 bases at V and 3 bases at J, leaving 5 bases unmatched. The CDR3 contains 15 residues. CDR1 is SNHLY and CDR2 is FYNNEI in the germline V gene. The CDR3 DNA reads TGTGCCAGCAGTCGATGGACAGGGTACACCGGGGAGCTGTTTTTT. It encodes CASSRWTGYTGELFF.

The CDR3 DNA sequence: TGTGCCAGTAGTATGAGTGAGTTCTCCGGGGAGCTGTTTTTT. Translation gives CASSMSEFSGELFF. The gene calls are TRBV19 and TRBJ2-2, with D hard to call. The germline V gene encodes CDR1 LNHDA and CDR2 SQIVND (reference sequence). V lost 3 bases to trimming and J lost 6 bases, with 11 bases between them. The CDR3 runs 14 residues.

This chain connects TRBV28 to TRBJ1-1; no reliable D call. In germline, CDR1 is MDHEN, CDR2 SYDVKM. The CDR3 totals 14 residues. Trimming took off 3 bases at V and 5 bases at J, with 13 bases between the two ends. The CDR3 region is CASSLEVRVTEAFF. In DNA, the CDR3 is TGTGCCAGCAGTTTGGAGGTTCGTGTTACTGAAGCTTTCTTT.

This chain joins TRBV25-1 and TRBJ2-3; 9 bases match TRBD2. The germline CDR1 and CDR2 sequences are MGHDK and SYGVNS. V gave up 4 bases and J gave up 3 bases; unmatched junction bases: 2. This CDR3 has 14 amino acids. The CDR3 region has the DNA TGTGCCAGCAGTGGAGCGGGAGGTACAGATACGCAGTATTTT. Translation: CASSGAGGTDTQYF.

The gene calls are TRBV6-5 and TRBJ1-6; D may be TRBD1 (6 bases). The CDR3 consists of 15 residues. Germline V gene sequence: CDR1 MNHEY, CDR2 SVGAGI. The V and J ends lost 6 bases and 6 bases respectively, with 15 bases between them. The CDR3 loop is CASRAGVSSNSPLHF. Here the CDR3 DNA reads TGTGCCAGCAGGGCAGGGGTTTCGAGTAATTCACCCCTCCACTTT.

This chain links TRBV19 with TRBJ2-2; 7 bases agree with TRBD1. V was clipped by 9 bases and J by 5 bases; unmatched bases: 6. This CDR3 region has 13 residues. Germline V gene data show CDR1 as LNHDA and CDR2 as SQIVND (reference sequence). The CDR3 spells CASLNRGTGELFF. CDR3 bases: TGTGCCAGCCTAAACAGGGGTACCGGGGAGCTGTTTTTT.

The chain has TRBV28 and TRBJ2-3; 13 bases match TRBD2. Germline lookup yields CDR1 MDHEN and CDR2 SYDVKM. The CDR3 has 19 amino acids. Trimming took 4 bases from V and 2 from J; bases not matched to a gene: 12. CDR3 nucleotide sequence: TGTGCCAGCAGTTCCGAAACACTACTAGCGGGGGGGTCCACAGATACGCAGTATTTT. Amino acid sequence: CASSSETLLAGGSTDTQYF.

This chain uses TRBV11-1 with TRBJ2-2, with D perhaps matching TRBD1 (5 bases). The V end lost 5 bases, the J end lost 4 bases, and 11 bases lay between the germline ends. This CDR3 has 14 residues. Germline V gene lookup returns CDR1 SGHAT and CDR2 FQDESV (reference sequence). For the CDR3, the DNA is TGTGCCAGCAGCCCTCAGACAGTCACCGGGGAGCTGTTTTTT. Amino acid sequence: CASSPQTVTGELFF. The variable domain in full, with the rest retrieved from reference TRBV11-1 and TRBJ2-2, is EAEVAQSPRYKITEKSQAVAFWCDPISGHATLYWYRQILGQGPELLVQFQDESVVDDSQLPKDRFSAERLKGVDSTLKIQPAELGDSAMYLCASSPQTVTGELFFGEGSRLTVL.

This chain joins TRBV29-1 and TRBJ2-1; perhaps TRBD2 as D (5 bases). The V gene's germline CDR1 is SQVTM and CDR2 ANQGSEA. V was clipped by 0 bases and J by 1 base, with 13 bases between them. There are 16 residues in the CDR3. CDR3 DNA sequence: TGCAGCGTTGAAGATTTGGAGGATCTATCCTACAATGAGCAGTTCTTC. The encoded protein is CSVEDLEDLSYNEQFF.

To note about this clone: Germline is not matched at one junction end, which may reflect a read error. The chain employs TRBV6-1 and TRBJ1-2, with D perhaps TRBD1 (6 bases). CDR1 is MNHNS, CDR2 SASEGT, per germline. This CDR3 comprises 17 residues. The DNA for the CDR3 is TGTGCCAGCAGAGAAGTCCGGGGGGCTTTAGCTAACTATGGCTACACCTTC. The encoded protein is CASREVRGALANYGYTF.

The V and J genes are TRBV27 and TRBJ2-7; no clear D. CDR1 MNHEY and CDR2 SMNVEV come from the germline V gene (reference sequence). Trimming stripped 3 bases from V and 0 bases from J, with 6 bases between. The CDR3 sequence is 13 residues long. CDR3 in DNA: TGTGCCAGCAGTTTTTACGGCTCCTACGAGCAGTACTTC. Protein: CASSFYGSYEQYF.